This entry concerns a single T cell receptor (beta chain). The method was immunoSEQ multiplex PCR; TCRdb's version includes in-frame clones alone and lacks a portion of them. The table lists 300,000 to 350,000 clones, around 85% of them singletons, with around 2.1% in the top ten. The entry originates in a study of blood T cell repertoires in COVID-19. Germline trimming cut 5 bases from V and 7 bases from J; bases unmatched to any gene: 7. The CDR3 is made up of 14 amino acids. Per the germline V gene, CDR1 is SEHNR and CDR2 is FQNEAQ (reference sequence). Participants were aged roughly 18 to 100 years from 20 to 30 US areas.

This rearrangement joins TRBV7-9 to TRBJ1-4; 7 positions agree with TRBD1. Sequencing was performed on PBMCs or T cells enriched from blood (not recorded which). This sequence originates from a man between 25 and 39 years old who had recovered from COVID-19. This chain's CDR3 is CASSRSGQSEKLFF. The DNA for the CDR3 is TGTGCCAGCAGCCGTTCGGGACAGTCTGAAAAACTGTTTTTT.